Each of the 18 T cell receptor beta chains below was sequenced from the same sample in a study of regulatory T cells in long-lasting Graves disease. This sample's time point: persistent/refractory GD, antithyroid drugs over 5 years with positive TRAb. Extracted RNA from PBMCs served as the source of the TCR library. Assembly of TCR beta libraries relied on iRepertoire HTBI primers together with Arm-PCR of CDR3 regions. TCRdb independently ran MiXCR on the multiplex PCR reads; one entry per CDR3 protein. Of fewer than 450,000 distinct CDR3 sequences in the sample, about a quarter were seen once. The sample here was peripheral blood mononuclear cells (PBMCs), taken when the disease was refractory, from a patient treated with antithyroid drugs. Receptors were obtained from a female donor with Graves disease.

A few counts support this clonotype. The chain is built from TRBV18 and TRBJ2-7, with D unresolved. The V gene's germline CDR1 is KGHSH and CDR2 LQKENI. This CDR3 region has 12 residues. V dropped 3 bases and J dropped 5 bases, with 8 bases sitting between them. The DNA for the CDR3 is TGTGCCAGCTCACCTCTAGGCAACGAGCAGTACTTC. The encoded protein is CASSPLGNEQYF.

There are a few counts of this clonotype. The chain recombines TRBV6-2 or TRBV6-3 with TRBJ2-4; possible D gene TRBD1, 5 bases. The CDR3 contains 15 residues. Trimming pared 8 bases from V and 1 base from J, leaving 15 bases between. Germline CDR1 and CDR2: MNHEY and SVGEGT. This CDR3 is CASGTRALAKNIQYF. The CDR3 DNA sequence: TGTGCCAGCGGAACCAGGGCTCTGGCCAAAAACATTCAGTACTTC.

For this clonotype: A read error is possible here, since a much larger clone lies one base away. The rearrangement uses TRBV2 and TRBJ1-5; D possibly corresponds to TRBD1 (5 bases). V was trimmed by 4 bases and J by 1 base, leaving 11 bases between them. CDR1 and CDR2 (germline): SNHLY, FYNNEI. CDR3 size: 15 residues. The CDR3, as DNA: TGTGCCAGCAGTGCTAGGGGTATGAGCAATCAGCCCCAGCATTTT. Its translation is CASSARGMSNQPQHF.

This clonotype was observed a handful of times. The chain carries TRBV5-4 and TRBJ1-2; D remains unclear. From germline, CDR1 is SGHNT and CDR2 YYREEE (reference sequence). This CDR3 is 15 amino acids long. V dropped 0 bases and J dropped 1 base, with 10 bases sitting between them. CDR3 sequence (DNA): TGTGCCAGCAGCTTGGTTTCAGGCAGTAACTATGGCTACACCTTC. Translating it yields CASSLVSGSNYGYTF.

This clonotype has only a few counts. The chain employs TRBV12-3 or TRBV12-4 and TRBJ1-6; tentative D call: TRBD1 (6 bases). The V end was cut by 3 bases, the J end by 4 bases, with 25 bases between. The CDR3 contains 20 residues. The CDR3 loop reads CASSFGGFSRDINYNSPLHF. Written as DNA, the CDR3 is TGTGCCAGCAGTTTTGGGGGGTTCAGCCGGGACATCAATTATAATTCACCCCTCCACTTT.

This clonotype showed up many times. The J gene is TRBJ1-2, the V gene TRBV7-2, with D uncertain. Trimming pared 2 bases from V and 0 bases from J, leaving 10 bases between. This CDR3 comprises 15 residues. Germline V gene sequence: CDR1 SGHTA, CDR2 FQGNSA. The CDR3 bases are TGTGCCAGCAGCTTATTGGCCCCATCTAACTATGGCTACACCTTC. Protein sequence: CASSLLAPSNYGYTF. Full variable domain (remainder filled in from reference TRBV7-2 and TRBJ1-2): GAGVSQSPSNKVTEKGKDVELRCDPISGHTALYWYRQSLGQGLEFLIYFQGNSAPDKSGLPSDRFSAERTGGSVSTLTIQRTQQEDSAVYLCASSLLAPSNYGYTFGSGTRLTVV.

This chain joins TRBV19 and TRBJ1-2; TRBD1 matches 10 bases. Germline V CDR1 and CDR2: LNHDA, SQIVND (reference sequence). V shed 9 bases, J shed 6 bases, and the junction held 13 bases outside the gene matches. The CDR3 spans 15 residues. This CDR3 reads CASTVYGTGDHGYTF. CDR3 nucleotides: TGTGCCAGCACCGTATACGGGACAGGGGATCATGGCTACACCTTC.

This clonotype showed up many times. The CDR3 DNA is TGTGCCAGCAGTTCCTCAGACCTTGGCTACACCTTC. Translating it yields CASSSSDLGYTF. The V and J genes are TRBV12-3 or TRBV12-4 and TRBJ1-2; D is uncertain. V dropped 4 bases and J dropped 7 bases, with 10 bases sitting between them. The CDR3 sequence is 12 residues long.

CDR3 region: CAISGTGTGPHYYEQYF. In nucleotides, the CDR3 is TGTGCCATCAGTGGTACCGGGACAGGGCCACACTACTACGAGCAGTACTTC. The chain employs TRBV10-3 and TRBJ2-7, with 9 bases that match TRBD1. Germline CDR1 is ENHRY and CDR2 is SYGVKD. V was pared by 4 bases and J by 3 bases, with 13 bases of the junction left unmatched. The CDR3 sequence is 17 residues long.

The gene calls are TRBV6-2 or TRBV6-3 and TRBJ1-2, with D unclear. Trimming took 4 bases from V and 1 from J, leaving 7 bases between them. CDR1 and CDR2 (germline): MNHEY, SVGEGT. This CDR3 region has 13 residues. The CDR3 here is CASSSPNNYGYTF. DNA for the CDR3: TGTGCCAGCAGTTCCCCGAATAACTATGGCTACACCTTC.

This clonotype has ten or more counts. The CDR3 region has the DNA TGTGCCAGCAGCTCCCAACAGGGTAGGCACGAGCAGTACTTC. This codes for CASSSQQGRHEQYF. The chain uses TRBV11-2 and TRBJ2-7; a possible D gene is TRBD1 (6 bases). The CDR3 spans 14 residues. The germline V and J ends were trimmed by 4 bases and 5 bases, with 15 bases remaining between them. Germline V lookup: CDR1 SGHAT, CDR2 FQNNGV. Full variable domain (outside the CDR3, taken from reference TRBV11-2 and TRBJ2-7): EAGVAQSPRYKIIEKRQSVAFWCNPISGHATLYWYQQILGQGPKLLIQFQNNGVVDDSQLPKDRFSAERLKGVDSTLKIQPAKLEDSAVYLCASSSQQGRHEQYFGPGTRLTVT.

This chain uses TRBV10-3 with TRBJ2-2; no definite D call. CDR3 size: 15 residues. Germline V gives CDR1 ENHRY, CDR2 SYGVKD. Trimming removed 6 bases from V and 4 bases from J, with 15 bases in between. The CDR3 DNA reads as TGTGCCATCAGCCCGGGCGGAATTACCACCGGGGAGCTGTTTTTT. Its protein is CAISPGGITTGELFF.

Ten or more counts support this clonotype. The chain links TRBV28 to TRBJ1-1, with D hard to call. The CDR3 length is 15 residues. Trimming pared 7 bases from V and 0 bases from J, leaving 15 bases between. Germline lookup yields CDR1 MDHEN and CDR2 SYDVKM. The CDR3 DNA reads as TGTGCCAGCACCCTAAGTCGGATCTTGAACACTGAAGCTTTCTTT. This encodes CASTLSRILNTEAFF.

This clonotype was detected many times. The chain uses TRBV6-1 and TRBJ2-7; D not resolved. Germline-derived CDR1 and CDR2 are MNHNS and SASEGT. The CDR3 is 11 amino acids. The V end lost 6 bases, the J end lost 3 bases, and 6 bases lay between the germline ends. The CDR3 sequence: CASSDRYEQYF. The CDR3 region has the DNA TGTGCCAGCAGCGACCGCTACGAGCAGTACTTC.

Turning to this clonotype: A clone one base away is much larger, so this may be a read error. This rearrangement joins TRBV6-2 or TRBV6-3 to TRBJ2-5; TRBD2 matches 8 bases. CDR1 and CDR2 from the germline V gene are MNHEY and SVGEGT. There are 14 residues in the CDR3. J gave up 11 bases and V 5 bases, and 13 bases lay outside the gene matches. CDR3 DNA: TGTGCCAGCAGTCAAAGCGGGAGAGGTTCAGGGCAGTACTTC. It specifies CASSQSGRGSGQYF.

The rearrangement uses TRBV5-5 and TRBJ2-2; TRBD1 matches 7 bases. V lost 5 bases to trimming and J lost 5 bases; unmatched junction nucleotides: 12. Germline loops: CDR1 SGHKS, CDR2 YYEKEE (reference sequence). The CDR3 is 16 amino acids. The CDR3 bases are TGTGCCAGCAGTAATACAGGGGCGCGGAGAACCGGGGAGCTGTTTTTT. It specifies CASSNTGARRTGELFF.

V usage is TRBV6-1 and J usage is TRBJ2-5; possible D gene TRBD2, 6 bases. CDR3 length: 14 amino acids. CDR1 and CDR2 (germline): MNHNS, SASEGT. Trimming pared 6 bases from V and 2 bases from J, leaving 13 bases between. The CDR3 bases are TGTGCCAGCAGAGACCCTAGCGTACAAGAGACCCAGTACTTC. Translating gives CASRDPSVQETQYF.

The chain employs TRBV11-2 and TRBJ2-1; the match to TRBD2 covers 10 bases. The V gene's germline CDR1 is SGHAT and CDR2 FQNNGV. The CDR3 runs 17 residues. The trim removed 5 bases at V and 4 bases at J, leaving 11 bases unmatched. CDR3 nucleotides: TGTGCCAGCAGCCACGCCCGACTAGCGGGCCAATACAATGAGCAGTTCTTC. Its protein product is CASSHARLAGQYNEQFF.